There are many counts of the clone carrying this TCR beta chain. These data come from a study of T cells in Graves' hyperthyroidism and ophthalmopathy. In germline, CDR1 is WNHNN, CDR2 SYGVQD (reference sequence). V shed 5 bases, J shed 5 bases, and the junction held 31 bases outside the gene matches. CDR3 size: 24 residues. The source material, RNA transcripts, was used to amplify TCR beta CDR3 regions. First-round RT-PCR of the TCR CDR3 relied on the HTBI primer set. TCRdb re-derived calls from the multiplex PCR reads in MiXCR, one entry per CDR3 protein. The sample has 30,000 to 35,000 distinct CDR3 sequences; under 65% are singletons.

The source is a woman aged 40 to 50 with Graves' ophthalmopathy. This rearrangement joins TRBV10-1 to TRBJ2-2; 11 bases align to TRBD2. What was sequenced was blood. The CDR3 DNA follows: TGCGCCAGCAGTCCCCCAGGGTTGGGACGGCTGACGAGACTAGCGGGATTGAGGACCGGGGAGCTGTTTTTT. Translating it yields CASSPPGLGRLTRLAGLRTGELFF.